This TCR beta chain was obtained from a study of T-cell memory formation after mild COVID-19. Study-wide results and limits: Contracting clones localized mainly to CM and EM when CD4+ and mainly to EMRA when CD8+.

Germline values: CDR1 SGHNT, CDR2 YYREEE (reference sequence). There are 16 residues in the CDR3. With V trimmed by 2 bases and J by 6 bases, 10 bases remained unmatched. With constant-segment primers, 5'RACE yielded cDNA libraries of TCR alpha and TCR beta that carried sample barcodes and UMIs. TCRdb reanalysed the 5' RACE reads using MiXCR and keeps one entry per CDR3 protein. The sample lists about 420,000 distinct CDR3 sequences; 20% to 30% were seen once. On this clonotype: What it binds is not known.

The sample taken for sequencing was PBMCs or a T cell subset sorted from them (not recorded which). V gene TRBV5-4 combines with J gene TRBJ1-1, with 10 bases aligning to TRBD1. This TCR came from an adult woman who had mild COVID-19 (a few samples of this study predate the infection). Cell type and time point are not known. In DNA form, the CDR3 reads TGTGCCAGCAGCTTACCTCCGGGACAGGGGAAGGCTGAAGCTTTCTTT. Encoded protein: CASSLPPGQGKAEAFF.